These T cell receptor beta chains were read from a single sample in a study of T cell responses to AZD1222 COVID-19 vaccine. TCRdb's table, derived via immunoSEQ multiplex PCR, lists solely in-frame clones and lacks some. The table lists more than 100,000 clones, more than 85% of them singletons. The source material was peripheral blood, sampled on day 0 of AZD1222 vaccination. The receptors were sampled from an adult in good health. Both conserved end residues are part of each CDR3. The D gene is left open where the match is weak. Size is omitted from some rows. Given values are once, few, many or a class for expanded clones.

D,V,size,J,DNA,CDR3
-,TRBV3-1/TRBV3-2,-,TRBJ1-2,TGTGCCAGCAGCCAAAGACCCACTTATGGCTACACCTTC,CASSQRPTYGYTF
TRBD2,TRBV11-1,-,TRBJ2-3,TGTGCCAGCAGCACCGAGCGGGGGACTAGCACAGATACGCAGTATTTT,CASSTERGTSTDTQYF
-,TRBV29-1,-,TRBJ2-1,TGCAGCGTCCCGGAAACGAGCAATGAGCAGTTCTTC,CSVPETSNEQFF
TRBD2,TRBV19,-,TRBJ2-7,TGTGCCAGTAGTCCTCGACTAGCGCCCTACGAGCAGTACTTC,CASSPRLAPYEQYF
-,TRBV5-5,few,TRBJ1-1,TGTGCCAGCAGCTCCACCGGGCTCACAAGGCGCACGAACACTGAAGCTTTCTTT,CASSSTGLTRRTNTEAFF
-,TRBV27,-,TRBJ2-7,TGTGCCAGCAGTTTATCGTTTCTAGGATACGAGCAGTACTTC,CASSLSFLGYEQYF
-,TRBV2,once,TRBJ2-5,TGTGCCAGCAGTCTAAGGGCACAAGAGACCCAGTACTTC,CASSLRAQETQYF
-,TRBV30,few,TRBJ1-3,TGTGCCTGGAGGAAGATGGACTCTAACTCTGGAAACACCATATATTTT,CAWRKMDSNSGNTIYF
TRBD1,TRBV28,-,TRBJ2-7,TGTGCCAGCAGTTTTAAGGACAGGGGGGTCTACGAGCAGTACTTC,CASSFKDRGVYEQYF
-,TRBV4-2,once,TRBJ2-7,TGTGCCAGCAGCCAAGATAGGAGGCAGGGGATGGTCGAGCAGTACTTC,CASSQDRRQGMVEQYF
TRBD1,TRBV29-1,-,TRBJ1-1,TGCAGCGTACCCAGGGACAGGGGAAACACTGAAGCTTTCTTT,CSVPRDRGNTEAFF
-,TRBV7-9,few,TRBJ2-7,TGTGCCAGCAATAGGGGAGACTCCTACGAGCAGTACTTC,CASNRGDSYEQYF
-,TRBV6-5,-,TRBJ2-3,TGTGCCGGCAGTTTCCGGGACAAAAATACGCAGTATTTT,CAGSFRDKNTQYF
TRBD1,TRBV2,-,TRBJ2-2,TGTGCCTCAAACCCTCGGGCAGGGGGCACCGGGGAGCTGTTTTTT,CASNPRAGGTGELFF
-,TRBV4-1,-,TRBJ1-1,TGCGCCAGCACCAGGGGAGAAGGTGCCAACACTGAAGCTTTCTTT,CASTRGEGANTEAFF
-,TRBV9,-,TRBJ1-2,TGTGCCAGCAGCGTAGAAAGGGCAGGTCGCTATGGCTACACCTTC,CASSVERAGRYGYTF
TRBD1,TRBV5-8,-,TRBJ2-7,TGTGCCAGCAGCACCGGGACAGATTCCTACGAGCAGTACTTC,CASSTGTDSYEQYF
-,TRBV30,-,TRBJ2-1,TGTGCCTGGAGTAGGGTGGGGAATGAGCAGTTCTTC,CAWSRVGNEQFF
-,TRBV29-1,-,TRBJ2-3,TGCAGCACAGCCCGGGCAGATACGCAGTATTTT,CSTARADTQYF
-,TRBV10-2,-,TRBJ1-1,TGCGCCAGCAGTGAGACCGCTGAAGCTTTCTTT,CASSETAEAFF
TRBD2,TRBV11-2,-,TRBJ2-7,TGTGCCAGCAGCTTTACTAGCGGTCCCTACGAGCAGTACTTC,CASSFTSGPYEQYF
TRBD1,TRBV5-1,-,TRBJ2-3,TGCGCCACCGGACAGGGATCGAGGGACACAGATACGCAGTATTTT,CATGQGSRDTDTQYF
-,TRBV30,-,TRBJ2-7,TGTGCCTGGAGTGTGGGGGCGGGCCAGAACGAGCAGTACTTC,CAWSVGAGQNEQYF
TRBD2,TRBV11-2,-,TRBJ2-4,TGTGCCAGCAGCCGGACTAGCGGGAGCAAGGAAAACATTCAGTACTTC,CASSRTSGSKENIQYF
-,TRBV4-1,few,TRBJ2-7,TGCGCCAGCAGGGGCCCCTACGAGCAGTACTTC,CASRGPYEQYF
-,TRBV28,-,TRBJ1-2,TGTGCCAGCGGGGGGGAGCCCCTGGGCTACACCTTC,CASGGEPLGYTF
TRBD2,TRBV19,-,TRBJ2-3,TGTGCCAGTAGTATCGCGGGAGGGACAGATACGCAGTATTTT,CASSIAGGTDTQYF
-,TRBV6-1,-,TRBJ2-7,TGTGCCAGCAGTGAGTCCGTCCACGAGCAGTACTTC,CASSESVHEQYF
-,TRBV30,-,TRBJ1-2,TGTGCCTGGAGGCGAGGGGGGGTAGGCCAAACCTTC,CAWRRGGVGQTF
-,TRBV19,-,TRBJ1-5,TGTGCCAGTAGCACCGAGGGCGTCGGCAAGAAGCCCCAGCATTTT,CASSTEGVGKKPQHF
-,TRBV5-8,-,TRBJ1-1,TGTGCCAGCAGCAACGGTGAGATAATGAGAGCTTTCTTT,CASSNGEIMRAFF
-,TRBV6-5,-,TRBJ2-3,TGTGCCAGCAGTCTCCGGGACGGCACAGATACGCAGTATTTT,CASSLRDGTDTQYF
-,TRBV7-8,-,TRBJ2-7,TGTGCCAGCAGCTTAGCGTCCGGGGGTAGAAATCCCTACGAGCAGTACTTC,CASSLASGGRNPYEQYF
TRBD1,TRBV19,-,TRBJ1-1,TGTGCCAGTAGTAGGGACAGAGGATACGTGAACACTGAAGCTTTCTTT,CASSRDRGYVNTEAFF
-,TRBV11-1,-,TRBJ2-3,TGTGCCAGCAGCTCCTCGAGCCGGACGCAGTATTTT,CASSSSSRTQYF
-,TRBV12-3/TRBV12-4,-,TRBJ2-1,TGTGCCAGCAGTTTAGCGCGTGGGAATCGGCAGTTCTTC,CASSLARGNRQFF
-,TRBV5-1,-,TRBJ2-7,TGCGCCAGCAGCTTGGGACTCTACTCCTACGAGCAGTACTTC,CASSLGLYSYEQYF